This T cell receptor (beta chain) appears in the sequencing data of a study of identical twins. Everyone who donated was a healthy Caucasian. This CDR3 has 15 amino acids. The ends lost 6 bases at V and 0 bases at J; junction bases unmatched: 4. This clonotype came up a few times. A single record per CDR3 protein comes from TCRdb applying MiXCR to the 5' RACE reads. Of roughly 1.6 million distinct CDR3 sequences in the sample, under 35% were seen once. Input material: cord blood. This TCR was sampled from a newborn girl in good health. The chain uses TRBV12-3 or TRBV12-4 and TRBJ2-3, with 9 bases aligning to TRBD1. The CDR3 sequence: CASRWTGDSTDTQYF. The DNA of the CDR3 is TGTGCCAGCAGGTGGACAGGGGATAGCACAGATACGCAGTATTTT.